The subject of this entry is one T cell receptor beta chain. Its antigen is still unknown. The input lacks base qualities; no much larger clone sits a single base away. Per the germline V gene, SGHAT is the CDR1 and FQNNGV is the CDR2. Counted from cysteine to phenylalanine, this CDR3 has 15 amino acids. Solely the CDR3 DNA is kept, with 45 bases framed from the first base. Deletion took 4 bases off V and 8 bases off J, with a span of 17 bases between the germline ends. This specimen comes from a study of cytomegalovirus exposure and HLA in healthy donors (TCRdb year 2017). Notes on the research overall: In an earlier analysis of 550 to 750 of the donors, roughly 300 Gb of sequence data and roughly 100 million unique TCR beta sequences from about 190 million T cells were reported. The number of donors typed differed by locus, with roughly 629-640 for A, B, C, DRB1 and DQB1, roughly 520 for DQA1, 606 for DPA1, and under 490 for DPB1. In an earlier analysis of 587 of the donors, high-throughput TCR beta sequencing was used to judge whether each TCR beta V gene segment behaved as functional or pseudogenic. A later analysis re-examined previously published TCR beta repertoires from several hundred donors and added high-resolution HLA genotyping to investigate patterns of TCR occurrence. A later genetic analysis used genome-wide SNP genotypes for about 55% of the 666 donors, treating that subset as a discovery cohort. Among a few hundred genotyped donors of the cohort, an average of 235,054 unique TCR beta nucleotide sequences were sequenced per donor, around a sixth of them non-productive. HLA typing covered class I and class II loci at four-digit resolution. In addition to the first cohort of roughly 700 subjects, a separate validation cohort of approximately 110 different subjects was used. Of the roughly 410 genotyped donors, 65% to 90% were placed in the genetic ancestry cluster associated with self-reported Caucasian donors. Every repertoire in the discovery cohort had been generated on one and the same sequencing platform. The T cell repertoires of some 670 subjects were profiled by immunosequencing and related to cytomegalovirus serostatus. High-throughput TCR immunosequencing, statistical association of individual TCRs with disease status, and machine learning were combined to predict cytomegalovirus infection status. Donor age, sex, ethnicity and CMV serostatus were compiled together with the repertoire data. About 280 gigabases of sequencing data and around 85 million unique TCR sequences made up an early release that covered 500 to 700 HLA-typed donors. A handful of DR-DQ haplotypes were treated as single units for association and clustering because of strong linkage in the cohort. Rather than using new phenotypic data, the later analysis identified candidate immune exposures from TCR beta sequences and from how often those sequences occurred across donors. The study aimed to test whether signatures of past pathogen exposure could be identified by cataloging public T cell receptors.

Library creation used the immunoSEQ multiplex PCR assay. For the multiplex PCR, a mixture combining 60 forward primers for TCR Vbeta segments and 13 reverse primers for TCR Jbeta segments was used. Amplification of the CDR3 region of rearranged TCR beta genes was performed with a multiplex PCR assay on genomic DNA. The Illumina HiSeq System was used to sequence the amplified TCR beta libraries as 87-base-pair reads. The authors' analysis ran thus. A later analysis tallied some 79 million unique TCR beta chains across the 660 or so repertoires, and about 12 million of those chains were shared by two or more donors. To remove PCR and sequencing errors, raw reads were error-corrected and collapsed into unique sequences using a nearest-neighbor algorithm that merged closely related sequences. CDR3 sequences were aligned to IMGT reference sequences to assign V, D and J gene segments. For a sequence to be retained, at least a six-nucleotide match to both a V gene segment and a J gene segment was required. Rearrangements were classified as productive when the CDR3 lacked stop codons and remained in frame with V and J, and all other rearrangements were classified as non-productive. CDR3 was defined by IMGT convention, running from the second conserved V-encoded cysteine to the conserved J-encoded phenylalanine. Sequences without an unambiguous match to a single V gene segment were excluded from the earlier analysis of about 600 of the donors. An earlier analysis of fewer than 750 of the donors called V segments functional above 56.7% productive rearrangements and segregating when the between-donor standard deviation exceeded 5%. To diagnose cytomegalovirus status from the catalog of TCR beta chain sequences, a statistical classification framework was built. V and J gene assignment, in a later analysis, came from comparing TCR nucleotide sequences with IMGT/GENE-DB human TR gene sequences. A later analysis assigned CDR3 sequences and most-parsimonious VDJ recombination scenarios with the TCRdist pipeline. In a later analysis, each TCR beta chain was defined by its CDR3 amino acid sequence together with its V-gene family, and reads without a unique V-gene family were excluded. In a later analysis, 500 to 650 highly shared, low-generation-probability nucleotide sequences were removed to address suspected cross-contamination and a sequencing artifact. A later analysis calculated a clonal expansion index for each public chain from normalized within-repertoire ranks of inferred template counts. Generation probabilities in a later analysis came from a VDJ recombination model fitted to out-of-frame rearrangements, and those results were checked against IGoR. A later analysis scored TCR-TCR, TCR-HLA and TCR-CMV co-occurrence with hypergeometric tests, applying a repertoire-size bias correction to TCR pairs. To estimate false discovery rates, a later analysis permuted the HLA or CMV assignments 20 times. A later analysis grouped co-occurring TCRs with DBSCAN, adding TCRdist sequence similarity when clustering within HLA-allele-positive subsets. Repertoires with fewer than 30,000 or more than 120,000 public chains, plus five repertoires with anomalous nucleotide sharing, were excluded from co-occurrence clustering. Imported from immuneACCESS, the table was reduced by TCRdb to in-frame sequences with V and J called. These copies leave out some clones; in studies compared against another copy, an unresolved V gene accounts for under half, and the cause of the remainder is not known. The V and J calls and clone size come from that table; D and trimming were worked out from the DNA. The sample table records about 170,000 clones; around 76% of these occur just once. Of the sample, under 2.5% is held by the ten largest clones.

Summary of the overall study and its limitations: Linkage disequilibrium might explain the correlated functional status among segregating V segments, but an unknown experimental factor could not be ruled out. In a later genetic analysis, a missense DCLRE1C variant was associated with V-gene and J-gene trimming of TCR beta chains, and the association was replicated in an independent cohort. In an earlier analysis of more than 450 of the donors, most TCR beta V segments were observed in productive rearrangements about 87% or about 30% of the time, broadly matching IMGT annotations. Strong co-occurrence of HLA alleles, especially DR and DQ, made assigning TCR associations to individual alleles difficult. According to a later genetic analysis, donors in an Asian-associated ancestry cluster had fewer N-insertions in productive TCRs than the approximately 700-donor mean. A further reported finding was that TCR beta sequences accurately predicted the HLA-A and HLA-B alleles for most subjects in the first cohort. The 87-base-pair reads could not distinguish some IMGT-functional V segments, including TRBV6-2 and TRBV6-3, so those segments were excluded. For the cohort, immune exposure information was limited to CMV serostatus. A later analysis found that TCR association rates varied across HLA loci, with DRB1 alleles showing the most associated TCRs and HLA-C alleles the fewest. A cluster of highly shared sequence variants was judged likely to represent a technical artifact of the sequencing pipeline. In a later analysis, HLA-associated TCR beta chains showed more clonal expansion and lower generation probabilities than non-associated chains that were equally common. Sequencing depth was assumed to be roughly uniform across donors in the presence/absence analyses, though that assumption may not hold. According to a later analysis, most CMV-associated TCR beta chains appeared to be HLA-restricted, and the HLA associations seemed to be driven largely by CMV exposure. In the study, approximately 160 TCR beta chains were listed as associated with cytomegalovirus. The earlier analysis of 587 of the donors excluded approximately 17 rarely observed V segments, including chromosome 9 orphons, because counts were too low. A later analysis reported that several top co-occurrence clusters appeared linked to parvovirus B19, influenza, CMV and Epstein-Barr virus. In vitro tests confirmed that a few of the cytomegalovirus-associated TCR beta chains recognize cytomegalovirus antigens. The cohort was sequenced for TCR beta chains only, and without alpha or paired-chain data the features that could be detected were limited. In both the original and validation cohorts, the classifier was reported to diagnose cytomegalovirus status with high specificity and sensitivity. While some public TCRs were present in many individuals, most TCR sequences turned up only very rarely across donors. According to the authors, the approach could potentially be generalized to other disease states and immunological phenotypes. Because some donors lacked HLA typing at each locus, the association tests relied only on the typed subset. In a later analysis, some 18,000 TCR beta sequences were associated with specific HLA alleles at a false discovery rate of 0.05.

The cohort comprised more than 550 healthy bone marrow donors. At the time of sampling, every cohort member was nominally healthy, though immune exposures that went unrecorded were likely present. The donor was CMV seronegative and belonged to the group of under 400 seronegative cohort members. A peripheral blood sample was provided by each donor, and peripheral blood mononuclear cells were used for TCR beta sequencing. Genomic DNA extraction from the blood cell samples was performed with the Qiagen DNeasy Blood Extraction Kit. This TCR came from a female donor in good health and CMV-seronegative. The rearrangement combines TRBV11-2 with TRBJ2-2; the D gene assignment is ambiguous. Sequencing was done on a sample of PBMCs. The DNA reads as follows: TGTGCCAGCAGCTCCGGGTCCTCTTACGGGGGGGAGCTGTTTTTT. It encodes CASSSGSSYGGELFF.